This TCR beta chain emerged from a study of blood T cell repertoires in COVID-19. This clone was found once. Participant-reported clinical history was the basis for cohort assignment. V lost 1 base to trimming and J lost 6 bases; unmatched junction nucleotides: 8. Germline CDR1 ENHRY, CDR2 SYGVKD. The CDR3 length is 16 residues. Authors' processing steps: Amplified reference gene primers provided the basis for estimating nucleated cell counts. This table comes from immunoSEQ multiplex PCR, and its TCRdb copy is limited to in-frame clones, with some not included. V, J and clone size were drawn from that table, and D and trimming were deduced from the DNA. The sample has 250,000 to 300,000 clones, 80% to 90% seen once; the top ten hold about a sixth.

V and J are TRBV10-3 and TRBJ1-5; TRBD1 matches at 8 bases. Sequenced: PBMCs or T cells enriched from blood (not recorded which). The clonotype originates from a man younger than 35 who had recovered from COVID-19. This chain's CDR3 is CAISEFWTGSAQPQHF. CDR3 DNA sequence: TGTGCCATCAGTGAGTTTTGGACAGGGTCGGCTCAGCCCCAGCATTTT.